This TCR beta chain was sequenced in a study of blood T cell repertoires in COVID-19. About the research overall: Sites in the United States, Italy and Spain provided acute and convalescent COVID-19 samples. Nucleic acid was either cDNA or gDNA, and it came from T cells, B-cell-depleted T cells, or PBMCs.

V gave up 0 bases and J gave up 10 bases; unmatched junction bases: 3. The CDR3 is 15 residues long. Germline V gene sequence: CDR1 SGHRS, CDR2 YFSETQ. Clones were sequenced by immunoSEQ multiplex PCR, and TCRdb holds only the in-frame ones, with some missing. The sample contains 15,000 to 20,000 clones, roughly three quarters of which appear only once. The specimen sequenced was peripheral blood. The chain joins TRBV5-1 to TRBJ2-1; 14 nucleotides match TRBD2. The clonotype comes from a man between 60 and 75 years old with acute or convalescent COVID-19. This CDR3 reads CASSLGLAGGREQFF. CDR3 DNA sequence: TGCGCCAGCAGCTTGGGACTAGCGGGGGGGCGAGAGCAGTTCTTC. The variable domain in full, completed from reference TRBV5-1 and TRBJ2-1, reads KAGVTQTPRYLIKTRGQQVTLSCSPISGHRSVSWYQQTPGQGLQFLFEYFSETQRNKGNFPGRFSGRQFSNSRSEMNVSTLELGDSALYLCASSLGLAGGREQFFGPGTRLTVL.